The entry below gives a single T cell receptor beta chain sequence along with its context. Its cognate antigen is unknown. The data belong to a study of cytomegalovirus exposure and HLA in healthy donors. Findings and caveats of the study: For presence/absence analyses, sequencing depth was assumed to be roughly uniform across donors. Prior analysis indicated that the majority of TCR beta V segments exhibited productivity approximately 90% or approximately 30% of the time. The likely explanation for a cluster of highly shared sequence variants was sequencing artifact. Reportedly, a later analysis found an Asian-associated ancestry cluster had fewer N-insertions than the approximately 670-donor mean.

V lost 4 bases to trimming and J lost 1 base, with 8 bases between them. The CDR3 extends over 13 amino acids. Per germline, CDR1 SGHRS and CDR2 YFSETQ. The PCR made use of 60 Vbeta and 13 Jbeta primers. Clones were read by immunoSEQ multiplex PCR, and TCRdb kept only the in-frame ones, dropping some. The repertoire includes fewer than 200,000 clones, about 9.4% of them detected once, and 1% to 1.5% sits in the top ten. The chain couples TRBV5-1 to TRBJ1-1; the D is unclear. The clonotype originates from a woman between 25 and 40 years old in good health and CMV-seropositive. The sample was PBMCs. CDR3 DNA sequence: TGCGCCAGCAGCACAGAGTGGAACACTGAAGCTTTCTTT. Translating it yields CASSTEWNTEAFF. Full variable domain (missing parts from reference TRBV5-1 and TRBJ1-1): KAGVTQTPRYLIKTRGQQVTLSCSPISGHRSVSWYQQTPGQGLQFLFEYFSETQRNKGNFPGRFSGRQFSNSRSEMNVSTLELGDSALYLCASSTEWNTEAFFGQGTRLTVV.